This T cell receptor (beta chain) was sequenced during a study of shared clonotypes between healthy human individuals. Study-level points and caveats: With a few donors compared, around 5% of naive CD4 clonotypes were shared.

The CDR3 extends over 14 amino acids. Germline lookup yields CDR1 SGHRS and CDR2 YFSETQ. With 4 bases removed from V and 1 base from J, the gap between germline ends came to 11 bases. Regarding this clone: Its antigen is not identified.

The authors divided CD4+ cells into CD45RA+ naive and CD45RA-negative memory subsets. Sequencing used immunoSEQ multiplex PCR; TCRdb keeps in-frame clones, though not all of them. The data show a few million clones, around nine tenths seen once. The source of this sequence is a man between 18 and 29 years old in good health. The chain uses TRBV5-1 and TRBJ2-5; possibly TRBD1 or TRBD2 for D (5 bases each). Sequencing used naive CD4+ T cells sorted from blood. Subset specified: CD45RA+ positively selected. This CDR3 is CASSRDGAQETQYF. DNA for the CDR3: TGCGCCAGCAGCCGGGACGGAGCCCAAGAGACCCAGTACTTC. Variable domain in full (rest from reference TRBV5-1 and TRBJ2-5): KAGVTQTPRYLIKTRGQQVTLSCSPISGHRSVSWYQQTPGQGLQFLFEYFSETQRNKGNFPGRFSGRQFSNSRSEMNVSTLELGDSALYLCASSRDGAQETQYFGPGTRLLVL.